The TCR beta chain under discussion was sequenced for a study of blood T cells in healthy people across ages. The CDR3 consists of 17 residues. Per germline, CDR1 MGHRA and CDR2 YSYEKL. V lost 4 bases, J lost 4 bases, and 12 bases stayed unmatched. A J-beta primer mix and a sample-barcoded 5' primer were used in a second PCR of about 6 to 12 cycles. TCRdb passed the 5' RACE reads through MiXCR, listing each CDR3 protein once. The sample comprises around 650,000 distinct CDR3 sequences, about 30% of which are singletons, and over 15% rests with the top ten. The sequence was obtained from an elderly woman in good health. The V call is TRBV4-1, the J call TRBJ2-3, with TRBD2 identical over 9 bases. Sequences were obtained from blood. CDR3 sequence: CASSLMTSGRGADTQYF. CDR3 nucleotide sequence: TGCGCCAGCAGCCTGATGACTAGCGGCCGAGGAGCAGATACGCAGTATTTT.